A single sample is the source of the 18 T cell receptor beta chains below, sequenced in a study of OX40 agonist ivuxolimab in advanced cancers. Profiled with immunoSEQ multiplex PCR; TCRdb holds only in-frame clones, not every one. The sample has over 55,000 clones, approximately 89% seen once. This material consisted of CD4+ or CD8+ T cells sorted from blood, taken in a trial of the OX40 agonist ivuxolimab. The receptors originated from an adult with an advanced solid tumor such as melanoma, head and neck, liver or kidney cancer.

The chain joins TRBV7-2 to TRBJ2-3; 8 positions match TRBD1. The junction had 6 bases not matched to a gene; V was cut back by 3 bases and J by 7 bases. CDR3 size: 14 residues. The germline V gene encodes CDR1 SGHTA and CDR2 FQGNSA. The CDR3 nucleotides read TGTGCCAGCAGCTTGGACAGGGTCGTGAATACGCAGTATTTT. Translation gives CASSLDRVVNTQYF.

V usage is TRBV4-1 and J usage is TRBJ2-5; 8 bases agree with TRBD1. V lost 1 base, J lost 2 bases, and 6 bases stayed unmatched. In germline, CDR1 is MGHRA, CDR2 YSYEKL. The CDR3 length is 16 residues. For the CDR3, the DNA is TGCGCCAGCAGCCAAGTTCCAGGGGGCCCTCAAGAGACCCAGTACTTC. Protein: CASSQVPGGPQETQYF.

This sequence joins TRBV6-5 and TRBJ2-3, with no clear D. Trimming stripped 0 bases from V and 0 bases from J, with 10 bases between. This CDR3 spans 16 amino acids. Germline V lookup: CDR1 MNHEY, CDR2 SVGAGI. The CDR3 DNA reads TGTGCCAGCAGTTACTCTGGCAGGCGCAGCACAGATACGCAGTATTTT. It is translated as CASSYSGRRSTDTQYF.

The CDR3 reads CASSQEVSGSLGTEAFF. CDR3 coding DNA: TGTGCCAGCAGCCAAGAAGTCTCAGGATCCCTGGGCACTGAAGCTTTCTTT. This chain joins TRBV4-2 and TRBJ1-1; D is unclear. The germline CDR1 and CDR2 sequences are LGHNA and YNFKEQ. V was trimmed by 0 bases and J by 4 bases, leaving 18 bases between them. There are 17 residues in the CDR3.

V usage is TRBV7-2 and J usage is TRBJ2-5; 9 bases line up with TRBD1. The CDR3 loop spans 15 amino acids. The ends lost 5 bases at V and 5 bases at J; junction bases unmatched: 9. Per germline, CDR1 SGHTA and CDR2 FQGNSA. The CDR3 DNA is TGTGCCAGCAGCCCAACAGGGGGCATCTACGAGACCCAGTACTTC. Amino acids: CASSPTGGIYETQYF.

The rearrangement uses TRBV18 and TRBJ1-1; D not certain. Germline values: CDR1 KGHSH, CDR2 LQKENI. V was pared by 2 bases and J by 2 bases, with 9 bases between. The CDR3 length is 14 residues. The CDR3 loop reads CASSPSGQNTEAFF. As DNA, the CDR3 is TGTGCCAGCTCACCATCAGGTCAAAACACTGAAGCTTTCTTT.

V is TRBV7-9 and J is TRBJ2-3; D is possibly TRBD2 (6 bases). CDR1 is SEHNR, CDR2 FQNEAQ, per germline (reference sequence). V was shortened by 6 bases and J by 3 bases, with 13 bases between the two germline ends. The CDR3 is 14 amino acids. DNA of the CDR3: TGTGCCAGCAGGTCTTCTAGCGAAACAGATACGCAGTATTTT. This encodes CASRSSSETDTQYF.

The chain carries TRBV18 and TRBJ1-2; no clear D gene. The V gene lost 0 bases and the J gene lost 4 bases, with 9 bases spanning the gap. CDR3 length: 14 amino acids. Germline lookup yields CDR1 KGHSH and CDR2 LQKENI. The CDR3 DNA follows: TGTGCCAGCTCACCACCGAAGGGTCTCTATGGCTACACCTTC. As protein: CASSPPKGLYGYTF. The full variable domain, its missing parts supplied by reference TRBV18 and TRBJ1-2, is NAGVMQNPRHLVRRRGQEARLRCSPMKGHSHVYWYRQLPEEGLKFMVYLQKENIIDESGMPKERFSAEFPKEGPSILRIQQVVRGDSAAYFCASSPPKGLYGYTFGSGTRLTVV.

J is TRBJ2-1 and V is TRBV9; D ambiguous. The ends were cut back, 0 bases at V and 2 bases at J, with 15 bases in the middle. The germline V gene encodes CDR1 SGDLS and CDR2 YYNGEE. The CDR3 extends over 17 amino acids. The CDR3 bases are TGTGCCAGCAGCGTAGCTTCCCGAGTCCTAACCTACAATGAGCAGTTCTTC. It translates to CASSVASRVLTYNEQFF.

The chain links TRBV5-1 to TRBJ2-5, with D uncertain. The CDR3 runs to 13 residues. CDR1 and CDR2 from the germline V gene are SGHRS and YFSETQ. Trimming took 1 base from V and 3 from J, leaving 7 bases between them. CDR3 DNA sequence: TGCGCCAGCAGCTTGACAAGGGAAGAGACCCAGTACTTC. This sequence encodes CASSLTREETQYF.

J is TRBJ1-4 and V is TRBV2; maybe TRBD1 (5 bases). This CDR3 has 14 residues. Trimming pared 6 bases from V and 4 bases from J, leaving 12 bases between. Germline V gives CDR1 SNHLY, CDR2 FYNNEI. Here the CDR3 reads CASSPDRINEKLFF. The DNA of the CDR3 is TGTGCCAGCAGCCCAGACAGAATTAATGAAAAACTGTTTTTT.

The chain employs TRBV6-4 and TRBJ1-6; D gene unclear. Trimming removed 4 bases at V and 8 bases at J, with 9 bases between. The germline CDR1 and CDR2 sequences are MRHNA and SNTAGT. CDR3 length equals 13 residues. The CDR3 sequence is CASSGSVDSPLHF. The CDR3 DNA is TGTGCCAGCAGTGGGTCCGTGGATTCACCCCTCCACTTT.

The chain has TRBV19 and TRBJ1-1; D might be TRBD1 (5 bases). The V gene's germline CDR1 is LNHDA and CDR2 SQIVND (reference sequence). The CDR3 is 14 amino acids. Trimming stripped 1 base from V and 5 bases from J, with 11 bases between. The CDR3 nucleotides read TGTGCCAGTAGTATAGGACAGACAAGGACTGAAGCTTTCTTT. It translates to CASSIGQTRTEAFF.

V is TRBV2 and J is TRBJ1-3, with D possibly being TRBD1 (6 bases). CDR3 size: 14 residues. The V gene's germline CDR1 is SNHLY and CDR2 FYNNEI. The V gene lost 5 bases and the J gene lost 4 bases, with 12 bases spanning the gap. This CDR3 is CASSSQGSGNTIYF. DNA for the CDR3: TGTGCCAGCAGTTCACAGGGTTCCGGAAACACCATATATTTT.

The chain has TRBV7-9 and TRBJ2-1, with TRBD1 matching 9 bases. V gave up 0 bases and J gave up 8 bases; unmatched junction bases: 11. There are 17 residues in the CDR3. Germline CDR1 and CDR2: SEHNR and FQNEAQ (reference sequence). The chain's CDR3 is CASSLAPGQGRGDEQFF. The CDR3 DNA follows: TGTGCCAGCAGCTTAGCCCCGGGACAGGGAAGGGGGGATGAGCAGTTCTTC.

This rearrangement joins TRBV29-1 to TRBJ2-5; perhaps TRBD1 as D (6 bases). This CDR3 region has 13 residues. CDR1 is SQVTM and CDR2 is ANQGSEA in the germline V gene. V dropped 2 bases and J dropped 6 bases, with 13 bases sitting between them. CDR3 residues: CSVESGVRQTQYF. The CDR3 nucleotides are TGCAGCGTTGAATCAGGGGTCAGGCAGACCCAGTACTTC.

The CDR3 region has the DNA TGTGCCAGCAGTTACTCTTGGACCGGGAATTCGTCACCCCTCCACTTT. Encoded protein: CASSYSWTGNSSPLHF. The chain carries TRBV6-5 and TRBJ1-6; D remains ambiguous. Germline-derived CDR1 and CDR2 are MNHEY and SVGAGI. V was clipped by 0 bases and J by 10 bases, with 16 bases between them. The CDR3 is made up of 16 amino acids.

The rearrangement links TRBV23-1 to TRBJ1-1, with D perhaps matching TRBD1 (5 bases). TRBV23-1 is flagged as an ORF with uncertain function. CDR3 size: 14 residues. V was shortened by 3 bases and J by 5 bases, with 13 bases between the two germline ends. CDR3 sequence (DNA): TGCGCCAGCAGTCACTTCGGGACCGGGACTGAAGCTTTCTTT. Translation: CASSHFGTGTEAFF.